The 15 T cell receptor beta chains given below trace back to one sample, sequenced in a study of blood T cell repertoires in COVID-19. This table comes from immunoSEQ multiplex PCR, and its TCRdb copy is limited to in-frame clones, with some not included. Of under 300,000 clones listed, more than 60% are singletons. The sequencing sample was made of peripheral blood. All receptors come from a woman in her forties with active or convalescent COVID-19.

This chain joins TRBV10-3 and TRBJ1-1; 8 nucleotides align to TRBD1. Unmatched junction bases numbered 4, after V lost 6 bases and J lost 4 bases. Germline V lookup: CDR1 ENHRY, CDR2 SYGVKD. This CDR3 comprises 13 residues. The CDR3 nucleotides are TGTGCCATCAGCGCGGACAGGGCCACTGAAGCTTTCTTT. It translates to CAISADRATEAFF.

This clone showed up just once. V usage is TRBV9 and J usage is TRBJ1-2, with D possibly TRBD1 on 5 matching bases. The CDR3 is 13 amino acids. Germline assignment: CDR1 SGDLS and CDR2 YYNGEE. Trimming removed 5 bases at V and 4 bases at J, with 12 bases between. CDR3 in amino acids: CASSSWGGYGYTF. Written as DNA, the CDR3 is TGTGCCAGCAGTTCCTGGGGGGGCTATGGCTACACCTTC.

The chain joins TRBV7-7 to TRBJ2-5; 7 nucleotides line up with TRBD2. This CDR3 is built from 15 residues. From germline, CDR1 is SSHAT and CDR2 FNYEAQ (reference sequence). V gave up 2 bases and J gave up 3 bases; unmatched junction bases: 6. CDR3 sequence reads: CASSLYSGPKETQYF. The DNA for the CDR3 is TGTGCCAGCAGCTTATATAGCGGGCCCAAAGAGACCCAGTACTTC.

The chain is built from TRBV6-5 and TRBJ1-2; 7 positions agree with TRBD1. The V and J ends lost 4 bases and 6 bases, in that order; junction bases with no gene match: 8. In germline, CDR1 is MNHEY, CDR2 SVGAGI. The CDR3 contains 14 residues. CDR3 in amino acids: CASSLEGGRHGYTF. As DNA, the CDR3 is TGTGCCAGCAGTTTGGAAGGGGGCCGACATGGCTACACCTTC.

The genes are TRBV9 and TRBJ1-2; D not resolved. V was shortened by 7 bases and J by 4 bases, with 8 bases between the two germline ends. CDR1 is SGDLS and CDR2 is YYNGEE in the germline V gene. The length of the CDR3 is 11 residues. CDR3 amino acids: CASENRYGYTF. CDR3 DNA: TGTGCCAGCGAGAACCGCTATGGCTACACCTTC. Using reference TRBV9 and TRBJ1-2 for the parts outside the CDR3, the full variable domain is DSGVTQTPKHLITATGQRVTLRCSPRSGDLSVYWYQQSLDQGLQFLIQYYNGEERAKGNILERFSAQQFPDLHSELNLSSLELGDSALYFCASENRYGYTFGSGTRLTVV.

The chain joins TRBV27 to TRBJ1-2; 10 positions agree with TRBD1. Germline V CDR1 and CDR2: MNHEY, SMNVEV (reference sequence). Trimming cost V 3 bases and J 7 bases; bases outside gene matches: 2. The CDR3 has 13 amino acids. The CDR3 nucleotides read TGTGCCAGCAGTTTCCGGGACAGGGGTGGCTACACCTTC. Protein product: CASSFRDRGGYTF.

The genes are TRBV11-2 and TRBJ2-5; D may be TRBD1 (5 bases). V was pared by 6 bases and J by 5 bases, with 10 bases between. The CDR3 covers 12 residues. CDR1 is SGHAT and CDR2 is FQNNGV in the germline V gene. DNA for the CDR3: TGTGCCAGCAGTCTTGGGGCTGAGACCCAGTACTTC. Translated: CASSLGAETQYF.

This chain links TRBV5-1 with TRBJ1-1; tentative D call: TRBD1 (6 bases). The CDR3 runs to 15 residues. V was pared by 3 bases and J by 3 bases, with 15 bases between. CDR1 is SGHRS, CDR2 YFSETQ, per germline. CDR3 bases: TGCGCCAGCAGCTCGTTGGACAGCCTACACACTGAAGCTTTCTTT. Its protein product is CASSSLDSLHTEAFF.

V and J are TRBV5-4 and TRBJ2-2; 7 bases agree with TRBD2. V lost 4 bases and J lost 0; bases outside the gene matches: 6. The CDR3 sequence is 16 residues long. Germline V lookup: CDR1 SGHNT, CDR2 YYREEE (reference sequence). CDR3 amino acids: CASSPQAGSNTGELFF. CDR3 coding DNA: TGTGCCAGCAGCCCTCAAGCGGGGTCGAACACCGGGGAGCTGTTTTTT.

The chain carries TRBV6-4 and TRBJ2-1, with 12 bases aligning to TRBD2. In germline, CDR1 is MRHNA, CDR2 SNTAGT. V gave up 3 bases and J gave up 1 base; unmatched junction bases: 7. This CDR3 region has 18 residues. CDR3 loop: CASSEAASGGGSYNEQFF. The CDR3 DNA is TGTGCCAGCAGTGAAGCGGCTAGCGGGGGGGGGTCCTACAATGAGCAGTTCTTC.

The table lists this clone with a few counts. V is TRBV3-1 (or the pseudogene TRBV3-2) and J is TRBJ1-5, with D uncertain. The CDR3 has 14 residues. V was cut by 0 bases and J by 4 bases, with 7 bases left in between. CDR1 LGHDT and CDR2 YNNKEL come from the germline V gene (reference sequence). In DNA, the CDR3 is TGTGCCAGCAGCCAAGACATCGGGAATCAGCCCCAGCATTTT. Its translation: CASSQDIGNQPQHF.

Only one count was recorded for this clone. This chain uses TRBV7-8 with TRBJ1-1, with D unclear. Trimming left V 6 bases short and J 3 bases short, with 11 bases between. The CDR3 has 13 amino acids. Germline V gene lookup returns CDR1 SGHVS and CDR2 FQNEAQ. In DNA, the CDR3 is TGTGCCAGCAGGGGGAGATGGCACACTGAAGCTTTCTTT. Protein: CASRGRWHTEAFF.

The chain employs TRBV5-4 and TRBJ1-3; 7 nucleotides line up with TRBD1. The CDR3 length is 17 residues. After removal of 3 bases from V and 1 base from J, the junction contained 10 bases not matched to a gene. Germline values: CDR1 SGHNT, CDR2 YYREEE (reference sequence). The CDR3 nucleotides read TGTGCCAGCAGCTCTAGGACAGGACCTTCTTCTGGAAACACCATATATTTT. The encoded protein is CASSSRTGPSSGNTIYF.

This chain joins TRBV6-5 and TRBJ1-6; 9 nucleotides agree with TRBD1. The germline V gene has CDR1 MNHEY and CDR2 SVGAGI. V dropped 7 bases and J dropped 9; count of bases not matched to a gene: 7. The CDR3 has 14 amino acids. CDR3 sequence: CASTKGQGFSPLHF. CDR3 DNA: TGTGCCAGCACAAAGGGACAGGGATTTTCACCCCTCCACTTT.

This chain uses TRBV5-1 with TRBJ2-3; 8 bases match TRBD1. The CDR3 runs to 14 residues. The J segment lost 3 bases and the V segment lost 4 bases, leaving 4 bases of the junction unmatched. CDR1 and CDR2 from the germline V gene are SGHRS and YFSETQ. The CDR3 DNA is TGCGCCAGCAGCGCAGGACAGGGAACAGATACGCAGTATTTT. Translation: CASSAGQGTDTQYF.